A selection of T cell receptor beta chains follows, all from one sample in a study of T-cell reconstitution after alpha-beta-depleted transplantation in children. TCRdb re-derived calls from the PCR reads in MiXCR, one entry per CDR3 protein. The sample lists about 110,000 distinct CDR3 sequences, under 30% occurring once. Specimen: PBMCs, mostly from graft donor cells, collected 180 days after TCRalphabeta/CD19-depleted stem cell transplant. These receptor sequences come from a male patient aged 2 to 9 who had a stem cell transplant for chronic granulomatous disease, so the T cells may come from the graft donor. The CDR3 runs from the conserved cysteine through the conserved F or W. The D gene is left open where the match is weak. Clone size is not always given. Where it is, it says once, few, many or a class for expanded clones.

CDR3: CSASGKETQYF; DNA: TGCAGTGCTAGCGGCAAAGAGACCCAGTACTTC; D: NA; J: TRBJ2-5; V: TRBV20-1; size: many
CDR3: CSARDRQGYQPQHF; DNA: TGCAGTGCTAGAGATCGACAGGGATATCAGCCCCAGCATTTT; D: TRBD1; J: TRBJ1-5; V: TRBV20-1; size: many
CDR3: CASSLAGTILYEQYF; DNA: TGTGCCAGCAGCTTGGCCGGGACTATACTCTACGAGCAGTACTTC; D: TRBD2; J: TRBJ2-7; V: TRBV5-5; size: many
CDR3: CASSEQVGNSPLHF; DNA: TGCGCCAGCAGTGAACAGGTGGGCAATTCACCCCTCCACTTT; D: NA; J: TRBJ1-6; V: TRBV10-2; size: NA
CDR3: CASSLITSGTHEQYF; DNA: TGCGCCAGCAGCTTGATAACTAGCGGGACTCACGAGCAGTACTTC; D: TRBD2; J: TRBJ2-7; V: TRBV5-1; size: NA
CDR3: CASSLGSKTDTQYF; DNA: TGTGCCAGCAGCTTAGGTAGCAAAACAGATACGCAGTATTTT; D: NA; J: TRBJ2-3; V: TRBV7-2; size: many
CDR3: CSVERGPVEFF; DNA: TGCAGCGTTGAACGGGGTCCGGTGGAGTTCTTC; D: NA; J: TRBJ2-1; V: TRBV29-1; size: many
CDR3: CSVEAGYEQYF; DNA: TGCAGCGTTGAAGCTGGATACGAGCAGTACTTC; D: NA; J: TRBJ2-7; V: TRBV29-1; size: few
CDR3: CSVVANSYEQYF; DNA: TGCAGCGTTGTCGCGAACTCCTACGAGCAGTACTTC; D: NA; J: TRBJ2-7; V: TRBV29-1; size: many
CDR3: CSPLPGGRHGEQFF; DNA: TGCAGTCCCCTGCCGGGCGGGAGGCATGGAGAGCAGTTCTTC; D: TRBD2; J: TRBJ2-1; V: TRBV20-1; size: many
CDR3: CATSVKTSGYETQYF; DNA: TGTGCCACCAGTGTTAAGACTAGCGGATACGAGACCCAGTACTTC; D: TRBD2; J: TRBJ2-5; V: TRBV24-1; size: NA
CDR3: CSAQRQGRRETQYF; DNA: TGCAGTGCCCAAAGACAGGGGCGTAGAGAGACCCAGTACTTC; D: TRBD1; J: TRBJ2-5; V: TRBV20-1; size: many
CDR3: CASITGSNQPQHF; DNA: TGTGCCAGCATCACGGGAAGCAATCAGCCCCAGCATTTT; D: NA; J: TRBJ1-5; V: TRBV28; size: few
CDR3: CASNKARQSSYNEQFF; DNA: TGCGCCAGCAACAAAGCAAGACAAAGCTCCTACAATGAGCAGTTCTTC; D: NA; J: TRBJ2-1; V: TRBV5-1; size: many
CDR3: CASSLRGGIQGTNYGYTF; DNA: TGTGCCAGCAGCTTAAGGGGGGGTATACAGGGAACGAACTATGGCTACACCTTC; D: NA; J: TRBJ1-2; V: TRBV11-2; size: few
CDR3: CASSQDPGGAFF; DNA: TGTGCCAGCAGCCAAGATCCCGGGGGGGCTTTCTTT; D: NA; J: TRBJ1-1; V: TRBV3-1; size: NA
CDR3: CASSLGRHSGNTIYF; DNA: TGTGCCAGCAGCTTAGGGCGGCACTCTGGAAACACCATATATTTT; D: NA; J: TRBJ1-3; V: TRBV7-9; size: NA
CDR3: CASATGDYNEQFF; DNA: TGCGCCAGCGCGACTGGGGACTACAATGAGCAGTTCTTC; D: NA; J: TRBJ2-1; V: TRBV4-3; size: many
CDR3: CATSRVGGTPQETQYF; DNA: TGTGCCACCAGCAGAGTTGGCGGGACACCTCAAGAGACCCAGTACTTC; D: NA; J: TRBJ2-5; V: TRBV15; size: NA
CDR3: CSAFGGGDTQYF; DNA: TGCAGTGCTTTCGGCGGGGGAGATACGCAGTATTTT; D: TRBD2; J: TRBJ2-3; V: TRBV20-1; size: many
CDR3: CASSRTGYRAFF; DNA: TGTGCCAGCAGTCGGACAGGGTACAGAGCTTTCTTT; D: TRBD1; J: TRBJ1-1; V: TRBV12-3/TRBV12-4; size: few
CDR3: CASSWTGRHEQYF; DNA: TGTGCCAGCAGTTGGACAGGGAGGCACGAGCAGTACTTC; D: TRBD1; J: TRBJ2-7; V: TRBV12-3/TRBV12-4; size: NA
CDR3: CASSFRPEGYYEQYF; DNA: TGCGCCAGCAGCTTCCGACCGGAGGGGTACTACGAGCAGTACTTC; D: NA; J: TRBJ2-7; V: TRBV5-1; size: many
CDR3: CASSPTGTGLGDTQYF; DNA: TGTGCCAGCAGCCCGACCGGGACAGGGTTGGGAGATACGCAGTATTTT; D: TRBD1; J: TRBJ2-3; V: TRBV5-5; size: few
CDR3: CSARASREDQPQHF; DNA: TGCAGTGCTAGAGCGAGCAGGGAAGATCAGCCCCAGCATTTT; D: NA; J: TRBJ1-5; V: TRBV20-1; size: many
CDR3: CASSFGEGRLEQFF; DNA: NA; D: NA; J: TRBJ2-1; V: TRBV12-3/TRBV12-4; size: few
CDR3: CASSLSGLAGGYNEQFF; DNA: TGTGCCAGCAGCCTCTCTGGACTAGCGGGAGGGTACAATGAGCAGTTCTTC; D: TRBD2; J: TRBJ2-1; V: TRBV12-3/TRBV12-4; size: NA
CDR3: CASSPLTRLGEAFF; DNA: TGTGCCAGCAGCCCGTTAACTCGGTTGGGTGAAGCTTTCTTT; D: NA; J: TRBJ1-1; V: TRBV28; size: NA
CDR3: CASSVDRILYEQYF; DNA: TGTGCCAGCAGCGTAGACCGGATTCTCTACGAGCAGTACTTC; D: NA; J: TRBJ2-7; V: TRBV7-8; size: NA
CDR3: CASSPGGTGTSGKQYF; DNA: TGTGCCAGCAGTCCGGGCGGGACAGGGACTAGCGGGAAGCAGTACTTC; D: TRBD2; J: TRBJ2-7; V: TRBV28; size: NA
CDR3: CASTSPAGSTDTQYF; DNA: TGTGCCAGCACCTCACCGGCGGGTAGCACAGATACGCAGTATTTT; D: NA; J: TRBJ2-3; V: TRBV12-3/TRBV12-4; size: many